These 14 T cell receptor beta chains share one sample of origin, sequenced in a study of blood T cell repertoires in COVID-19. TCRdb's table, derived via immunoSEQ multiplex PCR, lists solely in-frame clones and lacks some. The sample carries hundreds of thousands of clones, 86% recorded once. Sequencing input: PBMCs or T cells enriched from blood (not recorded which). These receptors came from a woman aged 50 to 65 who had recovered from COVID-19.

This chain links TRBV30 with TRBJ1-5; 7 bases map to TRBD1. This CDR3 region has 15 residues. After removal of 1 base from V and 2 bases from J, the junction contained 5 bases not matched to a gene. Germline V gene data show CDR1 as GTSNPN and CDR2 as SVGIG (reference sequence). The CDR3 DNA reads as TGTGCCTGGAGTGAGGCTGACAGGGGCAATCAGCCCCAGCATTTT. Protein product: CAWSEADRGNQPQHF.

CDR3 region: CSALQGDGYTF. CDR3 coding DNA: TGCAGTGCTCTACAGGGGGATGGCTACACCTTC. This chain uses TRBV20-1 with TRBJ1-2; 8 positions match TRBD1. This CDR3 has 11 residues. The ends lost 5 bases at V and 6 bases at J; junction bases unmatched: 2. Germline values: CDR1 DFQATT, CDR2 SNEGSKA (reference sequence).

This clone was counted only a few times. The chain is built from TRBV15 and TRBJ1-6, with 9 bases identical to TRBD1. J lost 7 bases, V lost 3 bases, and 7 bases had no gene match. Germline CDR1 and CDR2: LNHNV and YYDKDF (reference sequence). The CDR3 length is 16 residues. CDR3 region: CATSRGDRVGNSPLHF. The CDR3 region has the DNA TGTGCCACCAGCAGGGGGGACAGGGTCGGAAATTCACCCCTCCACTTT.

The rearrangement uses TRBV21-1 and TRBJ1-5; TRBD1, the D gene given by the table, was not confirmed from the DNA. TRBV21-1 represents a pseudogene. The CDR3 is 16 residues long. The CDR3 protein is CASSSRTGFSNQPQHF. In nucleotides, the CDR3 is TGTGCCAGCAGCAGCCGGACAGGTTTTAGCAATCAGCCCCAGCATTTT.

This chain connects TRBV6-2 or TRBV6-3 to TRBJ2-7; 8 bases align to TRBD2. Germline V gene lookup returns CDR1 MNHEY and CDR2 SVGEGT. The CDR3 covers 15 residues. After removal of 2 bases from V and 4 bases from J, the junction contained 7 bases not matched to a gene. The CDR3 DNA reads as TGTGCCAGCAGTTACAAAGCGGGGGTTTGGTACGAGCAGTACTTC. Its protein product is CASSYKAGVWYEQYF.

This clone appeared once. V and J are TRBV2 and TRBJ1-1, with 8 bases aligning to TRBD1. Trimming cost V 7 bases and J 5 bases; bases outside gene matches: 6. The CDR3 has 13 residues. The germline V gene encodes CDR1 SNHLY and CDR2 FYNNEI. The CDR3: CASMGQVRTEAFF. The CDR3 coding sequence is TGTGCCAGCATGGGACAGGTGAGGACTGAAGCTTTCTTT.

This rearrangement joins TRBV18 to TRBJ1-1; 8 bases line up with TRBD1. In germline, CDR1 is KGHSH, CDR2 LQKENI. Trimming at V came to 7 bases and at J to 4 bases, leaving 11 bases not matched to a gene. This CDR3 region has 15 residues. In DNA form, the CDR3 reads TGTGCCAGCTACGAGACTTACACAGGGGGCACTGAAGCTTTCTTT. Encoded protein: CASYETYTGGTEAFF.

The chain links TRBV4-3 to TRBJ2-3, with 10 bases aligning to TRBD1. Per the germline V gene, CDR1 is LGHNA and CDR2 is YSLEER. This CDR3 comprises 16 residues. V lost 3 bases and J lost 0; bases outside the gene matches: 3. CDR3 amino acids: CASSQRTGGSTDTQYF. The CDR3 bases are TGCGCCAGCAGCCAGAGGACAGGGGGTAGCACAGATACGCAGTATTTT.

This chain uses TRBV6-5 with TRBJ2-7; the D gene is possibly TRBD1 (6 bases). Trimming left V 10 bases short and J 4 bases short, with 23 bases between. The CDR3 runs to 15 residues. The V gene's germline CDR1 is MNHEY and CDR2 SVGAGI. The CDR3 nucleotides are TGTGCCACGTCCATTGGGGGCCCACTAGGGTACGAGCAGTACTTC. Translated, it gives CATSIGGPLGYEQYF.

The chain links TRBV30 to TRBJ2-7, with TRBD1 identical over 8 bases. CDR1 GTSNPN and CDR2 SVGIG come from the germline V gene (reference sequence). V shed 0 bases and J 7 bases; nucleotides not matched to a gene: 11. This CDR3 has 15 residues. The CDR3 DNA is TGTGCCTGGAGTGTAAGGGACAGGTCCTTGTGGGAGCAGTACTTC. The encoded protein is CAWSVRDRSLWEQYF.

The chain carries TRBV19 and TRBJ2-1; 8 positions agree with TRBD2. CDR1 LNHDA and CDR2 SQIVND come from the germline V gene (reference sequence). Trimming cost V 9 bases and J 0 bases; bases outside gene matches: 4. The CDR3 is 14 residues long. This CDR3 is CASLSGSSYNEQFF. DNA of the CDR3: TGTGCCAGCCTAAGCGGGAGCTCCTACAATGAGCAGTTCTTC. Supplemented by reference TRBV19 and TRBJ2-1, the full variable domain reads DGGITQSPKYLFRKEGQNVTLSCEQNLNHDAMYWYRQDPGQGLRLIYYSQIVNDFQKGDIAEGYSVSREKKESFPLTVTSAQKNPTAFYLCASLSGSSYNEQFFGPGTRLTVL.

This clone appeared a single time. DNA for the CDR3: TGTGCCAGCAGCTTAGTCCGGACAGGGGATGAAAAACTGTTTTTT. Translating gives CASSLVRTGDEKLFF. This chain connects TRBV7-6 to TRBJ1-4, with 9 bases matching TRBD1. The CDR3 is 15 residues long. Germline trimming cut 1 base from V and 6 bases from J; bases unmatched to any gene: 3. In germline, CDR1 is SGHVS, CDR2 FNYEAQ.

The chain links TRBV19 to TRBJ1-2; 11 nucleotides align to TRBD1. CDR3 length: 16 residues. Germline V gives CDR1 LNHDA, CDR2 SQIVND (reference sequence). The trim removed 7 bases at V and 3 bases at J, leaving 10 bases unmatched. The CDR3 sequence: CASTSRGQGEYYGYTF. The CDR3 DNA sequence: TGTGCCAGTACCTCCCGGGGACAGGGGGAATACTATGGCTACACCTTC.

The chain couples TRBV6-2 or TRBV6-3 to TRBJ2-2; TRBD1 aligns across 9 bases. V was pared by 4 bases and J by 3 bases, with 15 bases of the junction left unmatched. The CDR3 length is 19 residues. Germline-derived CDR1 and CDR2 are MNHEY and SVGEGT. The DNA for the CDR3 is TGTGCCAGCAGTTCCAAAACGCGACAGGGGGGACGCCACACCGGGGAGCTGTTTTTT. Protein sequence: CASSSKTRQGGRHTGELFF.